The 25 T cell receptor beta chains given below trace back to one sample, sequenced in a study of blood T cell repertoires in COVID-19. Method: immunoSEQ multiplex PCR; TCRdb's copy keeps in-frame clones and lacks some. The sample includes 290,000 or so clones, 90% of them seen just once. The sample was PBMCs or T cells enriched from blood (not recorded which). These receptor sequences come from a woman aged 18-30 years with acute COVID-19.

In this sample, this clone turned up once. V and J are TRBV19 and TRBJ1-2; no clear D gene. The CDR3 is 13 amino acids. V lost 7 bases to trimming and J lost 1 base, with 10 bases between them. Germline CDR1 is LNHDA and CDR2 is SQIVND (reference sequence). CDR3 coding DNA: TGTGCCAGTACCCCACAGTTTAACTATGGCTACACCTTC. Amino acids: CASTPQFNYGYTF.

The chain has TRBV5-1 and TRBJ1-1; 11 positions match TRBD1. Germline loops: CDR1 SGHRS, CDR2 YFSETQ. The CDR3 spans 16 residues. V shed 2 bases and J 4 bases; nucleotides not matched to a gene: 7. The CDR3 sequence: CASSFGMGTGGTEAFF. The DNA of the CDR3 is TGCGCCAGCAGCTTCGGGATGGGGACAGGGGGCACTGAAGCTTTCTTT.

The CDR3 DNA follows: TGTGCCAGCAGTTTTTTGACTAATCAGCCCCAGCATTTT. As protein: CASSFLTNQPQHF. This chain joins TRBV27 and TRBJ1-5; D gene ambiguous. The CDR3 is 13 residues long. The V end lost 3 bases, the J end lost 4 bases, and 7 bases lay between the germline ends. Germline V gives CDR1 MNHEY, CDR2 SMNVEV (reference sequence).

This chain connects TRBV6-5 to TRBJ1-1; 7 bases are a match to TRBD1. There are 14 residues in the CDR3. With 5 bases clipped from V and 1 base from J, the junction kept 4 bases outside the gene matches. The V gene's germline CDR1 is MNHEY and CDR2 SVGAGI. The DNA for the CDR3 is TGTGCCAGCAGTCACCGGGACAGGAACACTGAAGCTTTCTTT. Amino acid sequence: CASSHRDRNTEAFF.

The chain couples TRBV3-1 (or the pseudogene TRBV3-2) to TRBJ1-1; a possible D gene is TRBD1 (6 bases). Germline V gives CDR1 LGHDT, CDR2 YNNKEL (reference sequence). V gave up 3 bases and J gave up 0 bases, with 29 bases separating them. This CDR3 region has 21 residues. CDR3 DNA sequence: TGTGCCAGCAGCCAGGTAAACCTCGACAGGCTGCAAAAAAGGATGAACACTGAAGCTTTCTTT. It codes for CASSQVNLDRLQKRMNTEAFF.

This CDR3 is CASSLGVRQTYNYGYTF. The DNA of the CDR3 is TGTGCCAGCAGCTTGGGAGTCCGACAGACCTACAACTATGGCTACACCTTC. V is TRBV5-8 and J is TRBJ1-2; a possible D gene is TRBD1 (5 bases). Germline CDR1 reads SGHTS; CDR2 reads YDEGEE. There are 17 residues in the CDR3. Trimming removed 0 bases from V and 2 bases from J, with 17 bases in between.

The V and J genes are TRBV5-1 and TRBJ1-5, with 10 positions matching TRBD1. Trimming cost V 3 bases and J 2 bases; bases outside gene matches: 2. The CDR3 totals 15 residues. Per germline, CDR1 SGHRS and CDR2 YFSETQ. Here the CDR3 reads CASSSGQGGNQPQHF. DNA for the CDR3: TGCGCCAGCAGCTCAGGACAGGGGGGCAATCAGCCCCAGCATTTT.

The V gene is TRBV27, the J gene TRBJ1-1; D may be TRBD1 (5 bases). Germline V gene lookup returns CDR1 MNHEY and CDR2 SMNVEV (reference sequence). V was shortened by 3 bases and J by 2 bases, with 10 bases between the two germline ends. The CDR3 length is 14 residues. DNA of the CDR3: TGTGCCAGCAGTTTGAACAGGCTTAACACTGAAGCTTTCTTT. This codes for CASSLNRLNTEAFF.

The chain joins TRBV15 to TRBJ2-6, with D possibly being TRBD1 (5 bases). Looked up from germline, CDR1 is LNHNV and CDR2 is YYDKDF (reference sequence). V was cut by 2 bases and J by 4 bases, with 15 bases left in between. This CDR3 has 17 residues. The CDR3 is CATSRQGRSDGANVLTF. In DNA, the CDR3 is TGTGCCACCAGCAGACAGGGTAGGTCGGACGGGGCCAACGTCCTGACTTTC.

This chain connects TRBV7-8 to TRBJ1-1; no clear D gene. Trimming left V 5 bases short and J 3 bases short, with 10 bases between. The germline CDR1 and CDR2 sequences are SGHVS and FQNEAQ. The CDR3 runs to 13 residues. The CDR3 here is CASSTARDTEAFF. The CDR3 DNA reads TGTGCCAGCAGCACCGCCCGGGACACTGAAGCTTTCTTT.

V gene TRBV6-5 combines with J gene TRBJ1-1, with D tentatively TRBD1 (5 bases). Germline CDR1 and CDR2: MNHEY and SVGAGI. Trimming left V 5 bases short and J 0 bases short, with 13 bases between. The CDR3 totals 15 residues. The CDR3 bases are TGTGCCAGCAGTCCCTCGGGACTTTTGAACACTGAAGCTTTCTTT. This codes for CASSPSGLLNTEAFF.

The rearrangement uses TRBV28 and TRBJ1-1, with D possibly TRBD1 on 5 matching bases. Germline loops: CDR1 MDHEN, CDR2 SYDVKM. Trimming removed 8 bases from V and 4 bases from J, with 14 bases in between. CDR3 length: 13 amino acids. The CDR3 DNA reads TGTGCCAGCCTCCCAGGGAGGGGCACTGAAGCTTTCTTT. Protein sequence: CASLPGRGTEAFF.

This sequence joins TRBV3-1 (or the pseudogene TRBV3-2) and TRBJ1-3, with D possibly matching TRBD1 (5 bases). Per the germline V gene, CDR1 is LGHDT and CDR2 is YNNKEL (reference sequence). This CDR3 region has 15 residues. The V gene lost 4 bases and the J gene lost 0 bases, with 10 bases spanning the gap. CDR3 in DNA: TGTGCCAGCAGCCCCGGGGGGAGCTCTGGAAACACCATATATTTT. This sequence encodes CASSPGGSSGNTIYF.

The chain uses TRBV15 and TRBJ1-1, with 11 bases matching TRBD1. This CDR3 is built from 15 residues. The germline V gene encodes CDR1 LNHNV and CDR2 YYDKDF (reference sequence). Trimming cost V 1 base and J 3 bases; bases outside gene matches: 1. In DNA, the CDR3 is TGTGCCACCAGCAGAGGGGGACAGGGGGACACTGAAGCTTTCTTT. It encodes CATSRGGQGDTEAFF.

CDR3: CASSLRTGYAKDTQYF. Here the CDR3 DNA reads TGTGCCAGCAGTTTGCGGACAGGGTACGCAAAAGATACGCAGTATTTT. The V call is TRBV27, the J call TRBJ2-3, with 8 bases aligning to TRBD1. The CDR3 spans 16 residues. The junction had 10 bases not matched to a gene; V was cut back by 3 bases and J by 5 bases. Germline V gene lookup returns CDR1 MNHEY and CDR2 SMNVEV (reference sequence).

V and J are TRBV9 and TRBJ2-1; D possibly corresponds to TRBD2 (6 bases). V was trimmed by 4 bases and J by 4 bases, leaving 18 bases between them. Germline loops: CDR1 SGDLS, CDR2 YYNGEE. This CDR3 comprises 16 residues. The CDR3 spells CASSPVGGVIYNEQFF. CDR3 sequence (DNA): TGTGCCAGCAGCCCAGTCGGGGGAGTCATTTACAATGAGCAGTTCTTC.

CDR3 sequence: CAISFRDRGDNEQFF. The CDR3 bases are TGTGCCATCAGCTTCCGGGACAGGGGGGACAATGAGCAGTTCTTC. This chain links TRBV10-3 with TRBJ2-1, with 11 bases matching TRBD1. Germline loops: CDR1 ENHRY, CDR2 SYGVKD. V shed 6 bases, J shed 5 bases, and the junction held 6 bases outside the gene matches. This CDR3 contains 15 residues.

The V call is TRBV30, the J call TRBJ1-2, with D tentatively TRBD1 (5 bases). The germline CDR1 and CDR2 sequences are GTSNPN and SVGIG (reference sequence). Trimming left V 5 bases short and J 8 bases short, with 12 bases between. CDR3 length equals 11 residues. The CDR3 spells CAWGVTGGYTF. CDR3 nucleotides: TGTGCCTGGGGGGTTACAGGAGGCTACACCTTC.

The V and J genes are TRBV18 and TRBJ2-3; the match to TRBD2 covers 7 bases. Unmatched junction bases numbered 13, after V lost 3 bases and J lost 7 bases. Germline V gene sequence: CDR1 KGHSH, CDR2 LQKENI. This CDR3 is built from 16 residues. The CDR3 DNA sequence: TGTGCCAGCTCACCCTTATTAGCGGGCGAATTCAATACGCAGTATTTT. The encoded protein is CASSPLLAGEFNTQYF.

V usage is TRBV24-1 and J usage is TRBJ1-2; 9 bases are shared with TRBD1. Germline values: CDR1 KGHDR, CDR2 SFDVKD. The J segment lost 5 bases and the V segment lost 2 bases, leaving 5 bases of the junction unmatched. This CDR3 has 15 residues. CDR3 in DNA: TGTGCCACCAGTGATTCTTCCGGGACAGGGTATGGCTACACCTTC. Protein: CATSDSSGTGYGYTF.

The J gene is TRBJ1-5, the V gene TRBV2; 7 nucleotides line up with TRBD1. From germline, CDR1 is SNHLY and CDR2 FYNNEI. V was pared by 6 bases and J by 2 bases, with 10 bases of the junction left unmatched. CDR3 length: 16 amino acids. The DNA for the CDR3 is TGTGCCAGCAGGGGACTTGACAGGGTACGCAATCAGCCCCAGCATTTT. Its translation: CASRGLDRVRNQPQHF. The full variable domain, with the rest looked up from reference TRBV2 and TRBJ1-5, is EPEVTQTPSHQVTQMGQEVILRCVPISNHLYFYWYRQILGQKVEFLVSFYNNEISEKSEIFDDQFSVERPDGSNFTLKIRSTKLEDSAMYFCASRGLDRVRNQPQHFGDGTRLSIL.

The V call is TRBV7-4, the J call TRBJ2-7; 11 bases are a match to TRBD1. Germline V gene lookup returns CDR1 SGHVT and CDR2 SQSDAQ. The V segment lost 2 bases and the J segment 2 bases; nucleotides outside the gene matches: 5. This CDR3 is built from 16 residues. The CDR3 sequence is CASSLCSDRGPYEQYF. The CDR3, as DNA: TGTGCCAGCAGCTTATGTTCGGACAGGGGGCCCTACGAGCAGTACTTC.

This chain links TRBV25-1 with TRBJ1-3; D remains ambiguous. This CDR3 is built from 14 residues. V lost 3 bases and J lost 3, with 9 bases in between. The germline V gene has CDR1 MGHDK and CDR2 SYGVNS. The CDR3 sequence is CASSDYGGGNTIYF. DNA of the CDR3: TGTGCCAGCAGTGATTATGGAGGTGGAAACACCATATATTTT. The full variable domain, completed using reference TRBV25-1 and TRBJ1-3, is EADIYQTPRYLVIGTGKKITLECSQTMGHDKMYWYQQDPGMELHLIHYSYGVNSTEKGDLSSESTVSRIRTEHFPLTLESARPSHTSQYLCASSDYGGGNTIYFGEGSWLTVV.

V usage is TRBV6-5 and J usage is TRBJ1-6; TRBD1 agrees at 7 bases. J was trimmed by 7 bases and V by 5 bases; bases with no gene match: 8. The CDR3 is made up of 15 amino acids. The V gene's germline CDR1 is MNHEY and CDR2 SVGAGI. The chain's CDR3 is CASSTRDSHNSPLHF. The DNA of the CDR3 is TGTGCCAGCAGTACCCGGGACAGTCACAATTCACCCCTCCACTTT.

The gene calls are TRBV28 and TRBJ1-2; the D is unclear. V dropped 5 bases and J dropped 8 bases, with 9 bases sitting between them. Germline V gives CDR1 MDHEN, CDR2 SYDVKM. The CDR3 has 11 amino acids. CDR3 in amino acids: CASSPRLGYTF. The CDR3 DNA is TGTGCCAGCAGTCCCAGGTTGGGCTACACCTTC.